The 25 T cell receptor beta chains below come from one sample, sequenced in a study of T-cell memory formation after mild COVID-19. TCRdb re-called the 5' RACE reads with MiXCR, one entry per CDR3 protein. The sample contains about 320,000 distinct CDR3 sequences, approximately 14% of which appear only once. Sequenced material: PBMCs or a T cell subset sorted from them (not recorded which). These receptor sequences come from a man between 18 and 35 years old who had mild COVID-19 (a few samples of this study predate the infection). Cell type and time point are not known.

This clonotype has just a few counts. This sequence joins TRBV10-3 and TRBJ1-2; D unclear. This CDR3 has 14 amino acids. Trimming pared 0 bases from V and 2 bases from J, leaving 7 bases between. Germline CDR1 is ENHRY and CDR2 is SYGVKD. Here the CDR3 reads CAISESMGNYGYTF. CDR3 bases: TGTGCCATCAGTGAGTCGATGGGGAACTATGGCTACACCTTC.

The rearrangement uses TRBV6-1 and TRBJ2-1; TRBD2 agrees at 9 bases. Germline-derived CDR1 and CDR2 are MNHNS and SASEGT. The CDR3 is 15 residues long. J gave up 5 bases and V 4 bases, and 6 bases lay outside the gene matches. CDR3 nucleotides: TGTGCCAGCAGTGCAAGGACTAGCGAAAACAATGAGCAGTTCTTC. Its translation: CASSARTSENNEQFF.

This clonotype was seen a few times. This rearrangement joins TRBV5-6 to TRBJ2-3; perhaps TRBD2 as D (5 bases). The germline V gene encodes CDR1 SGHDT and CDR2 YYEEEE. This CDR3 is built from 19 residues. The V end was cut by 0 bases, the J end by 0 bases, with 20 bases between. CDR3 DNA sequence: TGTGCCAGCAGCTTGGAGGGTTCAGCGGTTGCATCTAGCACAGATACGCAGTATTTT. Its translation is CASSLEGSAVASSTDTQYF.

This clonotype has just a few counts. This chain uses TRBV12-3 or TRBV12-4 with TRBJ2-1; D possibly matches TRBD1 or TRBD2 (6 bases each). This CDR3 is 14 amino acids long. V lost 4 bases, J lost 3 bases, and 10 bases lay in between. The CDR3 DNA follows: TGTGCCAGCAGTTCCGGGGGCGACTACAATGAGCAGTTCTTC. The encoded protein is CASSSGGDYNEQFF.

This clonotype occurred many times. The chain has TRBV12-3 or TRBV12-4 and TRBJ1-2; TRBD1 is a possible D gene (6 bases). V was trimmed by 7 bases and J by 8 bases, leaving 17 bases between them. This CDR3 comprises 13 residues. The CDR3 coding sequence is TGTGCCAGCACCATTACACAGGGCCTGGGCTACACCTTC. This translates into CASTITQGLGYTF.

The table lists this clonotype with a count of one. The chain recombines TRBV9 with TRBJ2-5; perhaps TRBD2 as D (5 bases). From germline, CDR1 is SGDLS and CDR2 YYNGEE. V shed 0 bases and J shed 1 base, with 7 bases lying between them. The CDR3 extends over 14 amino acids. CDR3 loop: CASSVGLTQETQYF. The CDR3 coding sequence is TGTGCCAGCAGCGTAGGACTAACCCAAGAGACCCAGTACTTC.

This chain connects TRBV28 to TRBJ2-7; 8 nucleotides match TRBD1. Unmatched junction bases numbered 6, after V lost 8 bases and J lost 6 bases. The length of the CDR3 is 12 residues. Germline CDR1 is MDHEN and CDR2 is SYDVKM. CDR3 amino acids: CASGRTGREQYV. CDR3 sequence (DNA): TGTGCCAGCGGGAGGACAGGGCGCGAGCAGTACGTC.

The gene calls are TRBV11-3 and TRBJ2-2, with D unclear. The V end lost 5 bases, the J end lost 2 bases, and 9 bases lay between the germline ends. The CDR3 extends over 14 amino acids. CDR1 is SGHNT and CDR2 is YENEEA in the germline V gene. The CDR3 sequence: CASSIRQNTGELFF. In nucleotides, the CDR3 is TGTGCCAGCAGCATCCGACAAAACACCGGGGAGCTGTTTTTT. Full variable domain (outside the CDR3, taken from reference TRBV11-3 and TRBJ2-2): EAGVVQSPRYKIIEKKQPVAFWCNPISGHNTLYWYLQNLGQGPELLIRYENEEAVDDSQLPKDRFSAERLKGVDSTLKIQPAELGDSAVYLCASSIRQNTGELFFGEGSRLTVL.

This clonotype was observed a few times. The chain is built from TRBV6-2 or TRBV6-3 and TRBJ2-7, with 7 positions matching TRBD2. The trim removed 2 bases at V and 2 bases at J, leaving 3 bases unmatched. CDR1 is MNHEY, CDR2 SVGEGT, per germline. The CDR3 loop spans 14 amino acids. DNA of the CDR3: TGTGCCAGCAGTTACGAGACTAGCACCTACGAGCAGTACTTC. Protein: CASSYETSTYEQYF.

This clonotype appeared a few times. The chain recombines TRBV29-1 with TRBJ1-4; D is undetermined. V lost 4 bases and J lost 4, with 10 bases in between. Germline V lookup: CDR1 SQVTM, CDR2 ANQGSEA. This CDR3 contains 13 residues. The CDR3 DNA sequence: TGCAGCGTTGGGAGCAGAAATAATGAAAAACTGTTTTTT. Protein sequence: CSVGSRNNEKLFF. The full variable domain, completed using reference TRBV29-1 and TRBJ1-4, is SAVISQKPSRDICQRGTSLTIQCQVDSQVTMMFWYRQQPGQSLTLIATANQGSEATYESGFVIDKFPISRPNLTFSTLTVSNMSPEDSSIYLCSVGSRNNEKLFFGSGTQLSVL.

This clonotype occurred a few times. The CDR3 region is CASSPRGEKLFF. CDR3 sequence (DNA): TGTGCCAGCAGCCCTAGAGGCGAAAAACTGTTTTTT. This chain joins TRBV25-1 and TRBJ1-4; no reliable D call. Germline CDR1 reads MGHDK; CDR2 reads SYGVNS. The CDR3 has 12 amino acids. V lost 6 bases and J lost 8, with 10 bases in between.

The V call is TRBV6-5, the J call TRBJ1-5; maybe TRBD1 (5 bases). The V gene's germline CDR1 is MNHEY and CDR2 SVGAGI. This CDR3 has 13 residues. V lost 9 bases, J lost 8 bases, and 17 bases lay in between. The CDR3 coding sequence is TGTGCCAGTACAGGACAAGGAGGGAAGCCCCAGCATTTT. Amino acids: CASTGQGGKPQHF.

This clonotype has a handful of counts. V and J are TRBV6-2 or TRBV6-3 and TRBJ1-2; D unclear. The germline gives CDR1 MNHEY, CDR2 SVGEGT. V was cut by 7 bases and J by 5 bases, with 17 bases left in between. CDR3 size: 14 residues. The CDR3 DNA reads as TGTGCCAGCACCAAGCGTCGGGGATCTTATGGCTACACCTTC. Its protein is CASTKRRGSYGYTF.

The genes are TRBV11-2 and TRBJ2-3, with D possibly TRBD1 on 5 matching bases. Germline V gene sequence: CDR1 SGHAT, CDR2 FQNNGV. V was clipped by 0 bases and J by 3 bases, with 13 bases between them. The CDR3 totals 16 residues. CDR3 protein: CASSLDPGHGTDTQYF. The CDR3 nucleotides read TGTGCCAGCAGCTTAGACCCCGGACATGGGACAGATACGCAGTATTTT.

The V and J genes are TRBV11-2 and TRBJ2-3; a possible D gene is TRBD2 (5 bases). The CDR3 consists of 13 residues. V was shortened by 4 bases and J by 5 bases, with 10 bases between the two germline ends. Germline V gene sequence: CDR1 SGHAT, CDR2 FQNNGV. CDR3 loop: CASSSASGDTQYF. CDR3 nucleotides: TGTGCCAGCAGCTCAGCCAGCGGAGATACGCAGTATTTT.

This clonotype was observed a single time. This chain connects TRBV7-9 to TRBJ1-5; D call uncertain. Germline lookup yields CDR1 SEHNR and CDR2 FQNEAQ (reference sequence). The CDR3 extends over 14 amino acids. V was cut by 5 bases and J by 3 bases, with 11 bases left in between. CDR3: CASSNRGINQPQHF. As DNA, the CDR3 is TGTGCCAGCAGCAACCGGGGTATCAATCAGCCCCAGCATTTT.

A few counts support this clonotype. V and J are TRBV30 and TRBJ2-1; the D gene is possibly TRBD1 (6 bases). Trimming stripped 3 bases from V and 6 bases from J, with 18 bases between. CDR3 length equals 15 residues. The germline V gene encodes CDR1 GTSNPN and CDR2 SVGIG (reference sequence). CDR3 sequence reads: CAWSSGVRRGNEQFF. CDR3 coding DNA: TGTGCCTGGAGCTCAGGGGTCCGACGGGGCAATGAGCAGTTCTTC.

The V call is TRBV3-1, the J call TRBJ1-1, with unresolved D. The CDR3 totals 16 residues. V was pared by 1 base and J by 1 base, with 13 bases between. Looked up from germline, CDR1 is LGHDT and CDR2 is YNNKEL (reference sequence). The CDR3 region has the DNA TGTGCCAGCAGCCAAGTTTTGAAAATACGGAACACTGAAGCTTTCTTT. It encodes CASSQVLKIRNTEAFF.

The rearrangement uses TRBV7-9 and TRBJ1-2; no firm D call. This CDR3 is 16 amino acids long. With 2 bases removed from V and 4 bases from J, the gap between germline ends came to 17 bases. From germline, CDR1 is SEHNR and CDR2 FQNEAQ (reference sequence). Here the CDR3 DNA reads TGTGCCAGCAGCTTATTACGCGGGAAGAGTAGCTATGGCTACACCTTC. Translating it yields CASSLLRGKSSYGYTF.

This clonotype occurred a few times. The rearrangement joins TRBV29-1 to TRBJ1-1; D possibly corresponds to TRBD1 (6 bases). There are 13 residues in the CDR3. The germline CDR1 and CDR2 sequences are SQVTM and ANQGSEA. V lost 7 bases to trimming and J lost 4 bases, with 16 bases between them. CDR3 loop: CSGIRGRSTEAFF. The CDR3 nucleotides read TGCAGCGGAATCAGGGGCCGGAGCACTGAAGCTTTCTTT.

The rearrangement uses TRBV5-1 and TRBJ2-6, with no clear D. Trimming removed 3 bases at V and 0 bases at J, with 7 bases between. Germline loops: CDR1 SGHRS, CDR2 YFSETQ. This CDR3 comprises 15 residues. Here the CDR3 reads CASSSGFSGANVLTF. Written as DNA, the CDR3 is TGCGCCAGCAGCTCGGGCTTCTCTGGGGCCAACGTCCTGACTTTC.

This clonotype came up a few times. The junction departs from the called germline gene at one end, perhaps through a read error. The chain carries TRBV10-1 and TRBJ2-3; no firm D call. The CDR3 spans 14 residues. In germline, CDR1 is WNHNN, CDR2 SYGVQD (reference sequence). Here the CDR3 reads CASSDLYPTNTQYF. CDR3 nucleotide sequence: TGCGCCAGCAGTGACCTTTACCCCACAAATACGCAGTATTTT.

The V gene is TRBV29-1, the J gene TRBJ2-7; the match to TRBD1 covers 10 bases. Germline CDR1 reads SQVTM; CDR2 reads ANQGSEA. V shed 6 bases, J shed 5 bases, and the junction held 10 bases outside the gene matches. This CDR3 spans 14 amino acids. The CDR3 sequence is CSVNLRDRGHEQYF. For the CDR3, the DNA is TGCAGCGTGAACCTCCGGGACAGGGGCCACGAGCAGTACTTC.

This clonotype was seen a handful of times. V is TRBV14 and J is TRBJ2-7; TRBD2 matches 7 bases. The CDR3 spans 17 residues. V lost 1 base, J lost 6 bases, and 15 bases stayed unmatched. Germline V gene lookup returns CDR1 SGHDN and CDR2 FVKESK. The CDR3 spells CASSQVRRGLRFGEQYF. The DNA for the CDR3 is TGTGCCAGCAGCCAAGTAAGGCGGGGACTAAGATTCGGCGAGCAGTACTTC.

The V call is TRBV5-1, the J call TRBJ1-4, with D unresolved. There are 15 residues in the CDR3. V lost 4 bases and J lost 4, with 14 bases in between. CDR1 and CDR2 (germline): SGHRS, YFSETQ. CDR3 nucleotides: TGCGCCAGCAGCCCTCTCGGACTGCATAATGAAAAACTGTTTTTT. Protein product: CASSPLGLHNEKLFF.